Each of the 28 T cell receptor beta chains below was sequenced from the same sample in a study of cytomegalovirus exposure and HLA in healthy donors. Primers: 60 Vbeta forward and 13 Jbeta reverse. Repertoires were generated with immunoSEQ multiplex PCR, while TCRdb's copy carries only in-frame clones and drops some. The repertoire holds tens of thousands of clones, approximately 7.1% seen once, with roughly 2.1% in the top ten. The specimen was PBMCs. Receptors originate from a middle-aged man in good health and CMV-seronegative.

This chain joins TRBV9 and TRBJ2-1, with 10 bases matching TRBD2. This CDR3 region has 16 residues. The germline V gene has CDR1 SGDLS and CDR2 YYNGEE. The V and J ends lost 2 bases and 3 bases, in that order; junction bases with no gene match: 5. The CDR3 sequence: CASSVTLAGLYNEQFF. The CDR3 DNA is TGTGCCAGCAGCGTCACACTAGCGGGGCTCTACAATGAGCAGTTCTTC.

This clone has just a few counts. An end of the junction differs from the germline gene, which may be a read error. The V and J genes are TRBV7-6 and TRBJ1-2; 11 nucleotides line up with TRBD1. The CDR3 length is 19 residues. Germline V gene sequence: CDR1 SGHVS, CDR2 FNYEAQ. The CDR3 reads CASSPSLGQGARLNYGYAF. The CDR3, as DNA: TGTGCCAGCAGCCCATCCCTCGGACAGGGGGCTCGGCTGAACTATGGCTACGCCTTC.

This CDR3 is CASSAGQTYGYTF. CDR3 in DNA: TGCGCCAGCAGCGCCGGACAGACTTATGGCTACACCTTC. The V call is TRBV5-1, the J call TRBJ1-2, with D possibly being TRBD1 (6 bases). Between the trimmed V and J ends, which lost 4 bases and 5 bases, there was a span of 12 bases. The CDR3 runs to 13 residues. The V gene's germline CDR1 is SGHRS and CDR2 YFSETQ.

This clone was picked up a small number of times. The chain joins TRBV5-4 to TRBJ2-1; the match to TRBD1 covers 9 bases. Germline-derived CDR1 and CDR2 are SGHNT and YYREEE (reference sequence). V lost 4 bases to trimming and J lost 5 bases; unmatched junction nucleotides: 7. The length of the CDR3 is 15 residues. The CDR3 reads CASSPGGQGHNEQFF. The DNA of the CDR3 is TGTGCCAGCAGCCCGGGGGGACAGGGCCACAATGAGCAGTTCTTC.

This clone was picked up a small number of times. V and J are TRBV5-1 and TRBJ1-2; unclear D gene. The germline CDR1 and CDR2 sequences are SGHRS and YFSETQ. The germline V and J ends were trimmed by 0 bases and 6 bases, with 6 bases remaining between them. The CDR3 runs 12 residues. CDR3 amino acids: CASSLAGDGYTF. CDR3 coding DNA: TGCGCCAGCAGCTTGGCCGGGGATGGCTACACCTTC.

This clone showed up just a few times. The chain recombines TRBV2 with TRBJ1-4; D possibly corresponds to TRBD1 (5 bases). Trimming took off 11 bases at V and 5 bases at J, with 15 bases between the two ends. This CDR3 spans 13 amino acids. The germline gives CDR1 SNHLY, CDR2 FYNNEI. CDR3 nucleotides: TGTGCCGGCCAGGGTATTGGGAATGAAAAACTGTTTTTT. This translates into CAGQGIGNEKLFF. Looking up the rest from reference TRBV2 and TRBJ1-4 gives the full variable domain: EPEVTQTPSHQVTQMGQEVILRCVPISNHLYFYWYRQILGQKVEFLVSFYNNEISEKSEIFDDQFSVERPDGSNFTLKIRSTKLEDSAMYFCAGQGIGNEKLFFGSGTQLSVL.

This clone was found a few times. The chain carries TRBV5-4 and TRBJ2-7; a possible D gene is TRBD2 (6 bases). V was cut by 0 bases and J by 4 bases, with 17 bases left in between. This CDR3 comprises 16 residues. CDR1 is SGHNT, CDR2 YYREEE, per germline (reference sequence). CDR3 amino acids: CASSLAGTAGIYEQYF. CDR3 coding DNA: TGTGCCAGCAGCTTGGCCGGGACTGCGGGGATATACGAGCAGTACTTC.

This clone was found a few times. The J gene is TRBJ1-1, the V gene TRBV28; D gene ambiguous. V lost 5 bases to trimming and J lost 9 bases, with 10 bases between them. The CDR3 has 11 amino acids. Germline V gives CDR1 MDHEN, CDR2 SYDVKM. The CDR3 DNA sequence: TGTGCCAGCAGTCTGGGCCGCCAAGCTTTCTTT. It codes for CASSLGRQAFF.

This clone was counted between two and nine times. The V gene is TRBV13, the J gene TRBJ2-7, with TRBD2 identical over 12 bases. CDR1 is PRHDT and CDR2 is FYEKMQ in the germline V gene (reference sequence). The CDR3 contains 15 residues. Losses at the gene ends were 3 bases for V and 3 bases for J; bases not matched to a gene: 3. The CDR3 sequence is CASSFLAGGNYEQYF. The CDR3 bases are TGTGCCAGCAGCTTTCTAGCGGGAGGGAACTACGAGCAGTACTTC.

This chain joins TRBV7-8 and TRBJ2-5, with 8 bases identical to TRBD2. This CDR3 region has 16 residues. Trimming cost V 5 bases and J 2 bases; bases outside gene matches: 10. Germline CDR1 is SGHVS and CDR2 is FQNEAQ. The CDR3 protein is CASSLLARGGQETQYF. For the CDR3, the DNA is TGTGCCAGCAGCCTACTAGCTCGGGGGGGGCAAGAGACCCAGTACTTC.

The CDR3 DNA follows: TGTGCCAGCAGCCCACCTTTAGGACAGGGGAGAACGAACACTGAAGCTTTCTTT. Protein product: CASSPPLGQGRTNTEAFF. J is TRBJ1-1 and V is TRBV11-1; 9 positions match TRBD1. The V gene end was trimmed by 5 bases and the J gene end by 1 base; junction bases not matched to a gene: 14. The V gene's germline CDR1 is SGHAT and CDR2 FQDESV (reference sequence). The CDR3 covers 18 residues.

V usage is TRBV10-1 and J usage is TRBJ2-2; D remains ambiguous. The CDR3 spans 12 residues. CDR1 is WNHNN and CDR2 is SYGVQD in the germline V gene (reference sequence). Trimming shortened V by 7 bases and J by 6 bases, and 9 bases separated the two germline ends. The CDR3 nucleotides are TGCGCCAGCACCGGTAACTCCGGGGAGCTGTTTTTT. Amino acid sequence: CASTGNSGELFF.

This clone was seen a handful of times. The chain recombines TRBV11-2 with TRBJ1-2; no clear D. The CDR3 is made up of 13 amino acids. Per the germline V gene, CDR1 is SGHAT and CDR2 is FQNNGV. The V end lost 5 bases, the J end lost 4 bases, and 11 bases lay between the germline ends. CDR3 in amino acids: CASSRERAYGYTF. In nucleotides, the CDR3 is TGTGCCAGCAGCCGGGAAAGGGCCTATGGCTACACCTTC.

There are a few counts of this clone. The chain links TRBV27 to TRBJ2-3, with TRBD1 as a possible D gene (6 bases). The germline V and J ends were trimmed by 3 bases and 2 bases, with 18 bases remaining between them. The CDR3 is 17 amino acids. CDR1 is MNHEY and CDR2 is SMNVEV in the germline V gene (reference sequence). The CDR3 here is CASSFSGTQGTTDTQYF. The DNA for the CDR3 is TGTGCCAGCAGTTTTTCCGGAACACAGGGAACCACAGATACGCAGTATTTT.

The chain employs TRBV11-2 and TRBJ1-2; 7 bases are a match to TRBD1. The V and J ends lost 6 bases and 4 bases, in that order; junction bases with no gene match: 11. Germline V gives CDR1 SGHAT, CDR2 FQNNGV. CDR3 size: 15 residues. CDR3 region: CASSTPRDRTYGYTF. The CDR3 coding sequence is TGTGCCAGCAGTACACCTAGGGACAGAACCTATGGCTACACCTTC. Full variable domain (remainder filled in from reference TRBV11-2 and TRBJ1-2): EAGVAQSPRYKIIEKRQSVAFWCNPISGHATLYWYQQILGQGPKLLIQFQNNGVVDDSQLPKDRFSAERLKGVDSTLKIQPAKLEDSAVYLCASSTPRDRTYGYTFGSGTRLTVV.

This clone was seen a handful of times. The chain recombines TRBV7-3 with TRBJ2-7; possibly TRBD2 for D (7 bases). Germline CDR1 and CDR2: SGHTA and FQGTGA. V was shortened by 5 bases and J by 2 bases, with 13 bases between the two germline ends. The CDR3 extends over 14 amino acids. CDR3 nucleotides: TGTGCCAGCAGCGCTGGGGGGGCCGCCTACGAGCAGTACTTC. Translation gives CASSAGGAAYEQYF.

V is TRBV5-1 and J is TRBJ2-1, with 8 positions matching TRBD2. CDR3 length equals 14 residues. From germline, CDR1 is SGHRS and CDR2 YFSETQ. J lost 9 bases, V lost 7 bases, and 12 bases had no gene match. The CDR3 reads CASRETSEETEQFF. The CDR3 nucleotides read TGCGCCAGCCGCGAGACTAGCGAAGAAACTGAGCAGTTCTTC.

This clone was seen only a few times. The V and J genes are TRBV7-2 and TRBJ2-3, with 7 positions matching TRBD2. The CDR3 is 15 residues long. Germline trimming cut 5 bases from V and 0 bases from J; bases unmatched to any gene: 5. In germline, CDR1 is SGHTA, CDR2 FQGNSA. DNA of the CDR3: TGTGCCAGCAGCCCACTAGCGACTAGCACAGATACGCAGTATTTT. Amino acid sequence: CASSPLATSTDTQYF.

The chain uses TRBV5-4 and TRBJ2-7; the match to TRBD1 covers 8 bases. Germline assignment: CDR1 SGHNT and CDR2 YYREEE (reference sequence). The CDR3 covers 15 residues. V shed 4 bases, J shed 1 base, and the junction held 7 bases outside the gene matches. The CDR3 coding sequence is TGTGCCAGCAGCCCCAGGACAGGGCTTTCCTACGAGCAGTACTTC. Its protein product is CASSPRTGLSYEQYF.

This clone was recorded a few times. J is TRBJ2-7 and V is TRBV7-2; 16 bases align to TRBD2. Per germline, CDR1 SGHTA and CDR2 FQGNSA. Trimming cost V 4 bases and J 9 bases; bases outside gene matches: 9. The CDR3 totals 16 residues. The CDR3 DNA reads TGTGCCAGCAGCTCATCTGCGGGACTAGCGGGGGGGGCGCAGTACTTC. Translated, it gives CASSSSAGLAGGAQYF.

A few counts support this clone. CDR3 DNA: TGTGCCAGCAGCCTCAGGGGGGAAGCTTTCTTT. It is translated as CASSLRGEAFF. This chain joins TRBV28 and TRBJ1-1; 7 bases line up with TRBD1. The J segment lost 8 bases and the V segment lost 6 bases, leaving 3 bases of the junction unmatched. CDR1 and CDR2 from the germline V gene are MDHEN and SYDVKM. This CDR3 has 11 amino acids.

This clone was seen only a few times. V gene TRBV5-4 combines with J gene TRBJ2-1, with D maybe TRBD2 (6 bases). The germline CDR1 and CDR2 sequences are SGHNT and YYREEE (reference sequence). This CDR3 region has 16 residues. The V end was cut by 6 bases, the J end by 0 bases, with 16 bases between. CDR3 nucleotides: TGTGCCAGCAACGACGGCGGGGAAAGCTCCTACAATGAGCAGTTCTTC. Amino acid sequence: CASNDGGESSYNEQFF.

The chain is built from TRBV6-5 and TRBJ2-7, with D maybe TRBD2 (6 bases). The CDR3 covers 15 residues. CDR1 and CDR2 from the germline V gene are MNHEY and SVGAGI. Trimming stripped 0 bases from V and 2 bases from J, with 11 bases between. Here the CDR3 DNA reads TGTGCCAGCAGTTACTCGATGTCGGGAGCCTACGAGCAGTACTTC. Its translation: CASSYSMSGAYEQYF.

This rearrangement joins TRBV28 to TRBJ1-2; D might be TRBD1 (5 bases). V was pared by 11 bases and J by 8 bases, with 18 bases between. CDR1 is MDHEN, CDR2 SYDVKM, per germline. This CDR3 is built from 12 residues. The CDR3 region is CAASGRQGGYTF. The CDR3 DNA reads TGTGCCGCATCAGGGAGGCAAGGCGGCTACACCTTC.

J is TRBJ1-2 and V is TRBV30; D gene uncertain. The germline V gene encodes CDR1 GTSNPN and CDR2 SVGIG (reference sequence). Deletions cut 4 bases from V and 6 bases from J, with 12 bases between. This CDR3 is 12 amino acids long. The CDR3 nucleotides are TGTGCCTGGACCCCTTATGAGCATGGCTACACCTTC. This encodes CAWTPYEHGYTF.

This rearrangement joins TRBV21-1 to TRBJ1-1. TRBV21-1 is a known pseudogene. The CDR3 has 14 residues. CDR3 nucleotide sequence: TGTGCCAGCCCGGGGGGTGAGAGGAGCTCTGAAGCTTTCTTT. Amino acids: CASPGGERSSEAFF.

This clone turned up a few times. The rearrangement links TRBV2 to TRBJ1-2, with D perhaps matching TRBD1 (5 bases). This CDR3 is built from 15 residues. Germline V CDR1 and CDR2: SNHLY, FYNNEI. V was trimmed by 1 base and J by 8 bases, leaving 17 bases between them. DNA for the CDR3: TGTGCCAGCAGTGAAGATACGGCGGCCCAGGGCGGCTACACCTTC. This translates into CASSEDTAAQGGYTF.

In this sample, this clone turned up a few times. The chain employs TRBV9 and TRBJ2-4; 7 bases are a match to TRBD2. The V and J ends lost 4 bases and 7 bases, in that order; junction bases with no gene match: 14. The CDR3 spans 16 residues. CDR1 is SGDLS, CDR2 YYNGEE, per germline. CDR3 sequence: CASSPNPVGGRNIQYF. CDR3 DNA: TGTGCCAGCAGCCCCAACCCCGTGGGGGGGAGGAACATTCAGTACTTC.